The clone carrying this T cell receptor beta chain has only one observation. Its antigen is as yet unknown. Vbeta (60) and Jbeta (13) primers were used in the PCR. Sequencing was performed with immunoSEQ multiplex PCR; in TCRdb, only in-frame clones are kept and a portion is missing. The table lists over 85,000 clones, around three quarters of them singletons. This sample was taken from a study of cytomegalovirus exposure and HLA in healthy donors. Overall study: About 80 million unique TCRs from HLA-typed donors made up an early data release. There were more than 350 genotyped donors. Of these, 81% fell in the genetic ancestry cluster associated with self-reported Caucasian donors. Study-wide results and caveats: CMV serostatus was the sole immune exposure data available.

Germline V gene lookup returns CDR1 MNHEY and CDR2 SMNVEV (reference sequence). This CDR3 is 15 amino acids long. The germline V and J ends were trimmed by 3 bases and 0 bases, with 11 bases remaining between them. The chain carries TRBV27 and TRBJ1-1, with D unresolved. Sequenced material: PBMCs. This sequence was found in a man aged 25-40 years in good health and CMV-seronegative. Here the CDR3 DNA reads TGTGCCAGCAGTTTGGGTTCTAGCATGAACACTGAAGCTTTCTTT. This translates into CASSLGSSMNTEAFF.